Sequencing of this T cell receptor (beta chain) was carried out in a study of CD8 T cells in ankylosing spondylitis. General study points: Peripheral blood samples showed relatively rare disease-linked clones, and these clones were CD8+. A TCR beta motif made of eight highly homologous variants seemed typical of ankylosing spondylitis blood. Reportedly, disease-linked clones are significantly enriched in ankylosing spondylitis patients' matched synovial fluid.

A few counts support this clonotype. Its antigen is undetermined. Making use of molecular barcodes, quantitative 5'-RACE generated TCR beta libraries. TCRdb recomputed calls from the 5' RACE reads with MiXCR, one row per CDR3 protein. The sample shows a few hundred thousand distinct CDR3 sequences, 6% to 8.5% of them seen only once. Trimming cost V 0 bases and J 5 bases; bases outside gene matches: 1. This CDR3 has 12 residues. Germline CDR1 reads GTSNPN; CDR2 reads SVGIG (reference sequence). This chain joins TRBV30 and TRBJ2-7, with TRBD1 matching 7 bases. Sequenced material: blood, either unsorted or a sorted T cell fraction (not recorded which). This receptor was obtained from a male donor with ankylosing spondylitis. CDR3 loop: CAWSVGTDEQYF. DNA for the CDR3: TGTGCCTGGAGTGTAGGGACAGACGAGCAGTACTTC.